This is a list of T cell receptor beta chains from one sample in a study of blood T cells in healthy people across ages. Each CDR3 protein is one row after TCRdb ran MiXCR on the 5' RACE reads. Counted here are 1,500,000 or so distinct CDR3 sequences, roughly 59% occurring once; the ten biggest clones make up more than 6%. The sequenced sample consisted of blood. The source is a man younger than 35 in good health. CDR3s include the opening cysteine and the closing phenylalanine or tryptophan. The order of the fields is J gene, D gene, V gene, clone size, CDR3 protein, CDR3 DNA. D genes are given only for firm matches. Expanded clones are given a class, and other clones once, few, many or no size at all.

J: TRBJ2-5; D: -; V: TRBV6-6; size: -; CDR3: CASSLPHIQQETQYF; DNA: TGTGCCAGCAGTCTACCCCACATACAGCAAGAGACCCAGTACTTC
J: TRBJ2-1; D: TRBD2; V: TRBV27; size: -; CDR3: CASSLFTTSGGANEQFF; DNA: TGTGCCAGCAGTTTATTCACGACTAGCGGGGGGGCTAATGAGCAGTTCTTC
J: TRBJ2-3; D: -; V: TRBV21-1; size: -; CDR3: CASSKARTREWADTQYF; DNA: TGTGCCAGCAGCAAAGCCAGGACGCGGGAGTGGGCAGATACGCAGTATTTT
J: TRBJ2-7; D: -; V: TRBV7-2; size: few; CDR3: CASSLAPGPTYNEQYF; DNA: TGTGCCAGCAGCTTAGCGCCCGGACCTACCTACAATGAGCAGTACTTC
J: TRBJ2-3; D: TRBD2; V: TRBV24-1; size: few; CDR3: CATSDHPGEGKDTQYF; DNA: TGTGCCACCAGTGATCACCCCGGGGAGGGGAAGGATACGCAGTATTTT
J: TRBJ2-3; D: -; V: TRBV15; size: -; CDR3: CATRHTQYF; DNA: TGTGCCACCAGGCATACGCAGTATTTT
J: TRBJ1-6; D: -; V: TRBV7-2; size: few; CDR3: CASSLQVGYSPLHF; DNA: TGTGCCAGCAGCTTACAAGTGGGCTATTCACCCCTCCACTTT
J: TRBJ2-5; D: -; V: TRBV12-3/TRBV12-4; size: few; CDR3: CASSPLRAREETQYF; DNA: TGTGCCAGCAGTCCCCTCAGGGCCCGAGAAGAGACCCAGTACTTC
J: TRBJ2-7; D: TRBD1; V: TRBV27; size: -; CDR3: CASRTGAQYEQYF; DNA: TGTGCCAGCCGAACAGGGGCTCAGTACGAGCAGTACTTC
J: TRBJ2-7; D: -; V: TRBV12-3/TRBV12-4; size: -; CDR3: CASSLALGGRSYEQYF; DNA: TGTGCCAGCAGTTTAGCGCTTGGGGGGCGATCCTACGAGCAGTACTTC
J: TRBJ2-7; D: -; V: TRBV28; size: -; CDR3: CASSFRGIRSKYF; DNA: TGTGCCAGCAGTTTTAGAGGAATTAGATCGAAGTACTTC
J: TRBJ1-2; D: TRBD1; V: TRBV27; size: few; CDR3: CASSLVGTGGYGYTF; DNA: TGTGCCAGCAGTTTAGTCGGGACAGGGGGCTATGGCTACACCTTC
J: TRBJ2-5; D: -; V: TRBV7-2; size: -; CDR3: CASSLGPTQYF; DNA: TGTGCCAGCAGCTTAGGGCCGACCCAGTACTTC
J: TRBJ2-3; D: -; V: TRBV28; size: few; CDR3: CASSFASTDTQYF; DNA: TGTGCCAGCAGTTTCGCCAGCACAGATACGCAGTATTTT
J: TRBJ2-7; D: -; V: TRBV20-1; size: -; CDR3: CSARDHQLAYEQYF; DNA: TGCAGTGCTAGAGATCACCAACTGGCTTACGAGCAGTACTTC
J: TRBJ1-1; D: -; V: TRBV27; size: few; CDR3: CASSSSTGTVNTEAFF; DNA: -
J: TRBJ2-7; D: -; V: TRBV3-1; size: -; CDR3: CASSHPVRTYEQYF; DNA: TGTGCCAGCAGCCACCCGGTCAGAACCTACGAGCAGTACTTC
J: TRBJ2-6; D: -; V: TRBV27; size: few; CDR3: CASTLTGSFYSGANVLTF; DNA: TGTGCCAGCACCCTAACGGGCTCCTTCTATTCTGGGGCCAACGTCCTGACTTTC
J: TRBJ2-1; D: -; V: TRBV7-8; size: few; CDR3: CASRTTGTSNEQFF; DNA: TGTGCCAGCAGGACGACGGGGACCTCCAATGAGCAGTTCTTC
J: TRBJ2-3; D: TRBD2; V: TRBV11-2; size: -; CDR3: CASSLGTSGRGTQYF; DNA: TGTGCCAGCAGCCTAGGGACTAGCGGGAGGGGTACGCAGTATTTT
J: TRBJ2-1; D: TRBD2; V: TRBV12-3/TRBV12-4; size: -; CDR3: CASSLGAGAYFYEQFF; DNA: TGTGCCAGCAGTTTAGGCGCGGGAGCATATTTTTATGAGCAGTTCTTC
J: TRBJ1-4; D: -; V: TRBV3-1; size: -; CDR3: CASSQDQGYYEKLFF; DNA: TGTGCCAGCAGCCAAGATCAGGGGTATTATGAAAAACTGTTTTTT
J: TRBJ1-1; D: -; V: TRBV25-1; size: -; CDR3: CASSLTLEGTEAFF; DNA: TGTGCCAGCAGTCTAACCCTTGAGGGGACTGAAGCTTTCTTT
J: TRBJ2-5; D: TRBD2; V: TRBV5-6; size: few; CDR3: CASSLWLAGGLGETQYF; DNA: TGTGCCAGCAGCCTTTGGTTAGCGGGAGGCCTGGGAGAGACCCAGTACTTC
J: TRBJ2-3; D: -; V: TRBV5-1; size: -; CDR3: CASSRSAKVEDTQYF; DNA: TGCGCCAGCAGCCGATCTGCGAAAGTTGAAGATACGCAGTATTTT
J: TRBJ2-5; D: -; V: TRBV29-1; size: -; CDR3: CSVEQGGGETQYF; DNA: TGCAGCGTTGAACAGGGGGGCGGAGAGACCCAGTACTTC
J: TRBJ2-7; D: -; V: TRBV5-1; size: few; CDR3: CASSLDRPPSYEQYF; DNA: TGCGCCAGCAGCTTGGACAGGCCCCCTTCCTACGAGCAGTACTTC
J: TRBJ2-7; D: -; V: TRBV12-3/TRBV12-4; size: -; CDR3: CASSLEGIANEQYF; DNA: TGTGCCAGCAGTTTGGAGGGAATCGCGAACGAGCAGTACTTC
J: TRBJ1-1; D: -; V: TRBV14; size: -; CDR3: CASSQEGADLMNTEAFF; DNA: TGTGCCAGCAGCCAAGAGGGGGCCGATCTTATGAACACTGAAGCTTTCTTT
J: TRBJ2-5; D: -; V: TRBV7-2; size: -; CDR3: CASSLIRLQETQYF; DNA: TGTGCCAGCAGCTTAATACGGTTACAAGAGACCCAGTACTTC
J: TRBJ2-1; D: -; V: TRBV6-6; size: -; CDR3: CASSYGSGDEQFF; DNA: TGTGCCAGCAGTTACGGGAGCGGCGATGAGCAGTTCTTC
J: TRBJ2-6; D: -; V: TRBV5-1; size: few; CDR3: CASSGGDGANVLTF; DNA: TGCGCCAGCAGCGGAGGGGATGGGGCCAACGTCCTGACTTTC
J: TRBJ2-2; D: TRBD2; V: TRBV7-8; size: -; CDR3: CASSLVKGGLAGNTGELFF; DNA: TGTGCCAGCAGCTTAGTAAAGGGAGGACTAGCGGGGAACACCGGGGAGCTGTTTTTT
J: TRBJ2-3; D: -; V: TRBV10-3; size: -; CDR3: CAISLEDGVDTQYF; DNA: TGTGCCATCAGCCTGGAAGATGGGGTAGATACGCAGTATTTT
J: TRBJ2-3; D: -; V: TRBV4-1; size: -; CDR3: CASSSGGADTDTQYF; DNA: TGCGCCAGCAGCTCCGGGGGAGCGGACACAGATACGCAGTATTTT
J: TRBJ2-7; D: -; V: TRBV27; size: -; CDR3: CASSVQDTYEQYF; DNA: TGTGCCAGCAGTGTACAGGATACCTACGAGCAGTACTTC
J: TRBJ1-6; D: -; V: TRBV3-1; size: few; CDR3: CASKSGSSYNSPLHF; DNA: TGTGCCAGCAAATCGGGGAGCTCCTATAATTCACCCCTCCACTTT
J: TRBJ2-2; D: -; V: TRBV15; size: -; CDR3: CATSRVPTGELFF; DNA: TGTGCCACCAGCAGAGTCCCCACCGGGGAGCTGTTTTTT
J: TRBJ2-4; D: -; V: TRBV27; size: -; CDR3: CASSLSASIAKNIQYF; DNA: TGTGCCAGCAGTTTATCGGCCTCGATAGCCAAAAACATTCAGTACTTC
J: TRBJ2-5; D: -; V: TRBV27; size: -; CDR3: CASSFSGYNEQYF; DNA: TGTGCCAGCAGTTTTTCAGGGTACAATGAGCAGTACTTC
J: TRBJ1-6; D: -; V: TRBV27; size: few; CDR3: CASSGIAPADGNSPLHF; DNA: TGTGCCAGCAGTGGCATCGCTCCAGCGGACGGTAATTCACCCCTCCACTTT
J: TRBJ2-7; D: -; V: TRBV7-8; size: -; CDR3: CASSVGTRSVEEQYF; DNA: TGTGCCAGCAGCGTCGGGACAAGGTCGGTCGAGGAGCAGTACTTC